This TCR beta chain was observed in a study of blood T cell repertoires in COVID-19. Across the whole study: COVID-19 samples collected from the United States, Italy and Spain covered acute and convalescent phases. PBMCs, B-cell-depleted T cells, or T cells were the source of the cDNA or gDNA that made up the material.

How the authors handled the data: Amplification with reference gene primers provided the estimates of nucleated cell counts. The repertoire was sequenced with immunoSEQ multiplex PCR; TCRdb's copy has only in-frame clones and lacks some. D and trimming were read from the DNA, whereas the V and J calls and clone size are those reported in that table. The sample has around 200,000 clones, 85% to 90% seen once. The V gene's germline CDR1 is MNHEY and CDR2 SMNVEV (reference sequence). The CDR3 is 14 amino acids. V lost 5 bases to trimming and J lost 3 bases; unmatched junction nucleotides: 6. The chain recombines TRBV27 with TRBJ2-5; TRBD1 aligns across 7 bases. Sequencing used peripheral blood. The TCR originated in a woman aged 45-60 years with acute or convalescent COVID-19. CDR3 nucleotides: TGTGCCAGCAGTCGATACGGGACAGAAGAGACCCAGTACTTC. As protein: CASSRYGTEETQYF.